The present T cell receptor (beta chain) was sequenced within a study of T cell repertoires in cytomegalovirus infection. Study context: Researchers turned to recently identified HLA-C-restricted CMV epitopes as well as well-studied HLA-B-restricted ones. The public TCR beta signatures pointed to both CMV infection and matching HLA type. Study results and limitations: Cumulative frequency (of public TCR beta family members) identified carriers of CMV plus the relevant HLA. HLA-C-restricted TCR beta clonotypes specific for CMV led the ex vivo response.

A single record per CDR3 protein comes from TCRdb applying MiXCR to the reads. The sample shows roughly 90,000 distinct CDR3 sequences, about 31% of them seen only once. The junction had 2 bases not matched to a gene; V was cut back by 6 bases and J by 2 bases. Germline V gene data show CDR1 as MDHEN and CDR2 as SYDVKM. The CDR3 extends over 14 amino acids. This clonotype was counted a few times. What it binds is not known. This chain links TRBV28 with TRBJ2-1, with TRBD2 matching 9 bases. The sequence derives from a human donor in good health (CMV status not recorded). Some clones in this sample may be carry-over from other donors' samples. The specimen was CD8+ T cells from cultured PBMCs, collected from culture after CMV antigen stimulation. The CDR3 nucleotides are TGTGCCAGCAGGAGCGGGGGGACCTACAATGAGCAGTTCTTC. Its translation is CASRSGGTYNEQFF.